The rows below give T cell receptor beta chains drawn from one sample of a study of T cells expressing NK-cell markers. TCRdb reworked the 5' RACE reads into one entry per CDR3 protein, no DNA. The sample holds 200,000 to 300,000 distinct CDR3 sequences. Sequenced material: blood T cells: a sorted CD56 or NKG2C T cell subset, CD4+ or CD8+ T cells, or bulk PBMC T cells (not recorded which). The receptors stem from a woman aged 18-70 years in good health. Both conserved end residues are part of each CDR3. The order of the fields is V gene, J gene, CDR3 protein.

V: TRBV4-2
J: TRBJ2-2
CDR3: CASSQVWPGTNTGELFF

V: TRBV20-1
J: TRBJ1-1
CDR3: CSAPGAARTEAFF

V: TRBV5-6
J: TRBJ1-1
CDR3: CASSLPIRGVGAFF

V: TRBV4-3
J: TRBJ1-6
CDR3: CASSRSGTGNSPLHF

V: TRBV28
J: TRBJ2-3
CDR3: CASSKGLAGDLDTQYF

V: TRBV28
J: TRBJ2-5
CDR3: CASSFTETQYF

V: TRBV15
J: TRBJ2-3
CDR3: CATSRGGRGTDTQYF

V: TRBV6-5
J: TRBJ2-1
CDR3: CASSYSLDPNRGNEQFF

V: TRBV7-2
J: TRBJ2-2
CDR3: CASSLIRLTGELFF

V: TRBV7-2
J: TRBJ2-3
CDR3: CASSLSVSRTDTQYF

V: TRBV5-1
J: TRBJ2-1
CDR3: CASSLPSGRAKENNEQFF

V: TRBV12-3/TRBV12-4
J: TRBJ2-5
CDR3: CASSLSTGQETQYF

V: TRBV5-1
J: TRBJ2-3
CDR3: CASSFSALAGGAGDTQYF

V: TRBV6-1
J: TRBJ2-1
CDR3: CASLSGGESSYNEQFF

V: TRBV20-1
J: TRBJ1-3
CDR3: CSASYQGPNTIYF

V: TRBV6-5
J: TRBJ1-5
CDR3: CASSSRVSGQPQHF

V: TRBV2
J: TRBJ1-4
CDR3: CASSTDRGGEKLFF

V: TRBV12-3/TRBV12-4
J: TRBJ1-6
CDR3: CASSPRQGNSPLHF

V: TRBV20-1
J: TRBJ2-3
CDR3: CSAQFGGGRDTQYF

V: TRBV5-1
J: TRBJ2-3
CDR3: CASSFRSGGSITDTQYF

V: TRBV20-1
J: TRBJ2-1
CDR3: CSAESHTNEQFF

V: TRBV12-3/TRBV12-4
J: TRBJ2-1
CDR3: CASSPGTSGLNEQFF

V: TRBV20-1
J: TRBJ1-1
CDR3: CSASNQGADSEAFF

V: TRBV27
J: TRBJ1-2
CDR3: CASSRGGGGVGYTF

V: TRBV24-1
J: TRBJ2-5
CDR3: CATSDFGGGQWETQYF

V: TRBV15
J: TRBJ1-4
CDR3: CATSRDVAGAEKLFF

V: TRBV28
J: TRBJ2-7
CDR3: CASSLVSGRAYEQYF

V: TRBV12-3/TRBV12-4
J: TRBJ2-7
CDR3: CASSLSGTGASYEQYF

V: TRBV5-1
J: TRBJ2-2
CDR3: CASIGTGEAGELFF

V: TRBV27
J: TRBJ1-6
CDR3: CASSSPGAYNSPLHF

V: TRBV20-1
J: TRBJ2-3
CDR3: CSARDPNGADTQYF

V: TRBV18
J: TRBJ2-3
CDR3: CASSPALLGGTDTQYF

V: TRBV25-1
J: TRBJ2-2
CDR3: CASSDPPSGGGRNTGELFF

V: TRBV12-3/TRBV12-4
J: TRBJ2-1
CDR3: CASSLTRYRGSGRPYNEQFF

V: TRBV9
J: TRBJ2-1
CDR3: CASSVSSGRSNEQFF

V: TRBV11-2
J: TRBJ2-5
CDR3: CASPLWDLPPSETQYF

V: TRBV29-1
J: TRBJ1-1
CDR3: CSVVMNTEAFF

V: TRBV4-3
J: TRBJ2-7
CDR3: CASSQDLGGQGFPYEQYF

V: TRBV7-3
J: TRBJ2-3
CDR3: CASRSRAGVDTQYF

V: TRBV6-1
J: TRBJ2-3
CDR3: CASSRTSGSSTDTQYF

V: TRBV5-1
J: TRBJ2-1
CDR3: CASSTTSGRAGSEQFF

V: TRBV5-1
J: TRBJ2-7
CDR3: CASSLDREDEQYF

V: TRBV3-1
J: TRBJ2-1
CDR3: CASSPPLADRNNEQFF

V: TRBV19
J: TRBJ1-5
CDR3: CASSLSGFGNQPQHF

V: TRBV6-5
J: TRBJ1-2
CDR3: CASSYNTRGDSYTF

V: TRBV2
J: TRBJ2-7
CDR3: CASSNPAGDEQYF

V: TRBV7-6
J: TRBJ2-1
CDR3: CASSFGTGYNEQFF

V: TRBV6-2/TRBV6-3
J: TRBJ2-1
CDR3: CASSYGTSGRNEQFF

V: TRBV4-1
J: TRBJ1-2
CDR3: CASSQDGTVYGYTF

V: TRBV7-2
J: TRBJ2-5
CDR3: CASSPQTSGGTQYF

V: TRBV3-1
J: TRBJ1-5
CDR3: CASSQVDQPQHF

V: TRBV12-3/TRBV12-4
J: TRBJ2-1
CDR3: CASRRTSGGALEQFF

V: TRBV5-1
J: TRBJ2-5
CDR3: CASALGQGGIGQETQYF

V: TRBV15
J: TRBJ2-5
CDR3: CATSRDDRVRETQYF

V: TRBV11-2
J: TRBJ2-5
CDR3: CASSLVVSETQYF

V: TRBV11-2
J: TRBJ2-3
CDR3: CASSPIVGANTQYF

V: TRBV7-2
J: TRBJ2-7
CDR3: CASSPRDREYEQYF

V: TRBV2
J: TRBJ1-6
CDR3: CASRLGTGGNSPLHF